Described below is a single T cell receptor beta chain sequence and its context. Antigen specificity is unknown. The record originates from a study of cytomegalovirus exposure and HLA in healthy donors. Notes on the study in general: Many donors carried some public TCRs, although rarity characterized most TCR sequences.

CDR1 is SGHAT, CDR2 FQNNGV, per germline. V was trimmed by 3 bases and J by 4 bases, leaving 9 bases between them. The length of the CDR3 is 14 residues. The method was immunoSEQ multiplex PCR; TCRdb's version includes in-frame clones alone and lacks a portion of them. The sample holds around 200,000 clones, about 80% seen once. The sequencing input was PBMCs. V is TRBV11-2 and J is TRBJ2-2, with D possibly being TRBD1 (6 bases). This sequence originates from a woman aged 18-29 years in good health and CMV-seropositive. In DNA form, the CDR3 reads TGTGCCAGCAGCTTGGGACAACCCACCGGGGAGCTGTTTTTT. It yields the protein CASSLGQPTGELFF.